These 16 T cell receptor beta chains were all obtained from the same sample, sequenced in a study of blood T cell repertoires in COVID-19. Profiled with immunoSEQ multiplex PCR; TCRdb holds only in-frame clones, not every one. The data hold 100,000 to 150,000 clones, with approximately 81% observed a single time. Material for sequencing was peripheral blood. The receptor source for this set is a man in his sixties with acute or convalescent COVID-19.

This clone was seen a handful of times. V and J are TRBV5-1 and TRBJ2-3, with D unclear. The germline gives CDR1 SGHRS, CDR2 YFSETQ. The CDR3 sequence is 14 residues long. The V gene lost 0 bases and the J gene lost 7 bases, with 12 bases spanning the gap. CDR3 amino acids: CASSLAGQLNTQYF. The CDR3 nucleotides read TGCGCCAGCAGCTTGGCGGGTCAACTAAATACGCAGTATTTT.

The chain uses TRBV11-3 and TRBJ2-6; tentatively, D is TRBD2 (5 bases). This CDR3 is 15 amino acids long. V lost 5 bases to trimming and J lost 0 bases, with 8 bases between them. Germline-derived CDR1 and CDR2 are SGHNT and YENEEA. The CDR3 DNA reads as TGTGCCAGCAGCCGGGGTTACTCTGGGGCCAACGTCCTGACTTTC. Protein: CASSRGYSGANVLTF.

Written as DNA, the CDR3 is TGCGCCAGCAGCCAAGATCGGGGGGGGCGAGGCAATCAGCCCCAGCATTTT. It encodes CASSQDRGGRGNQPQHF. The chain recombines TRBV4-1 with TRBJ1-5; TRBD1 is a possible D gene (6 bases). The V end was cut by 0 bases, the J end by 2 bases, with 14 bases between. The CDR3 has 17 amino acids. In germline, CDR1 is MGHRA, CDR2 YSYEKL.

The gene calls are TRBV7-8 and TRBJ1-5; D not resolved. From germline, CDR1 is SGHVS and CDR2 FQNEAQ. The CDR3 is 16 amino acids. Between the trimmed V and J ends, which lost 5 bases and 0 bases, there was a span of 14 bases. The CDR3 spells CASSPREAYSNQPQHF. DNA for the CDR3: TGTGCCAGCAGCCCTCGGGAGGCCTATAGCAATCAGCCCCAGCATTTT.

This sequence joins TRBV27 and TRBJ1-2; D remains unclear. Between the trimmed V and J ends, which lost 8 bases and 2 bases, there was a span of 9 bases. Germline lookup yields CDR1 MNHEY and CDR2 SMNVEV (reference sequence). The length of the CDR3 is 12 residues. CDR3 DNA sequence: TGTGCCAGCGGCCGCGGGAACTATGGCTACACCTTC. It specifies CASGRGNYGYTF.

The chain recombines TRBV6-6 with TRBJ1-2, with TRBD1 matching 7 bases. CDR3 size: 15 residues. Germline V gives CDR1 MNHNY, CDR2 SVGAGI (reference sequence). Trimming took 6 bases from V and 3 from J; bases not matched to a gene: 10. CDR3 sequence (DNA): TGTGCCAGCAGCGACAGGGCTACCCAGGACTATGGCTACACCTTC. This sequence encodes CASSDRATQDYGYTF.

CDR3 region: CASSPESGNQPQHF. The CDR3 region has the DNA TGCGCCAGCAGCCCCGAATCAGGGAATCAGCCCCAGCATTTT. The chain employs TRBV5-1 and TRBJ1-5; D is possibly TRBD1 (5 bases). Germline V gene lookup returns CDR1 SGHRS and CDR2 YFSETQ. Trimming removed 4 bases at V and 4 bases at J, with 12 bases between. The CDR3 length is 14 residues.

This chain links TRBV7-9 with TRBJ1-2; D not resolved. This CDR3 spans 12 amino acids. V lost 5 bases and J lost 8, with 12 bases in between. Germline CDR1 and CDR2: SEHNR and FQNEAQ (reference sequence). Here the CDR3 reads CASSPTTPGYTF. CDR3 DNA sequence: TGTGCCAGCAGCCCCACAACCCCCGGCTACACCTTC.

This chain connects TRBV5-1 to TRBJ2-1, with 9 bases fitting TRBD2. J lost 6 bases, V lost 4 bases, and 5 bases had no gene match. The CDR3 length is 14 residues. Per germline, CDR1 SGHRS and CDR2 YFSETQ. The CDR3 DNA follows: TGCGCCAGCAGCCCCGGGACTAGCAGCAATGAGCAGTTCTTC. It is translated as CASSPGTSSNEQFF.

To note about this clone: Other DNA sequences from this sample encode an identical CDR3 as well. The chain is built from TRBV20-1 and TRBJ2-1; TRBD1 matches at 8 bases. V lost 5 bases, J lost 9 bases, and 3 bases stayed unmatched. Germline V CDR1 and CDR2: DFQATT, SNEGSKA (reference sequence). The CDR3 sequence is 11 residues long. The CDR3 DNA reads as TGCAGTGCTGCAGGGGGCGGTGAGCAGTTCTTC. Translated, it gives CSAAGGGEQFF.

The chain employs TRBV19 and TRBJ1-1; D is possibly TRBD1 (5 bases). Germline CDR1 LNHDA, CDR2 SQIVND (reference sequence). The CDR3 is made up of 12 amino acids. V was pared by 5 bases and J by 4 bases, with 8 bases between. This CDR3 is CASSPGSTEAFF. CDR3 DNA sequence: TGTGCCAGTAGTCCAGGGTCCACTGAAGCTTTCTTT.

The J gene is TRBJ1-1, the V gene TRBV6-5, with 7 bases matching TRBD1. The CDR3 is 13 residues long. V shed 8 bases and J 2 bases; nucleotides not matched to a gene: 5. CDR1 and CDR2 (germline): MNHEY, SVGAGI. The CDR3 reads CASAGGPNTEAFF. The CDR3 DNA sequence: TGTGCCAGCGCAGGGGGACCAAACACTGAAGCTTTCTTT.

The DNA for the CDR3 is TGCAGCGTTGAAGCTGCGTTGAGCTCCTACAATGAGCAGTTCTTC. This codes for CSVEAALSSYNEQFF. The chain links TRBV29-1 to TRBJ2-1, with no clear D. This CDR3 comprises 15 residues. V was clipped by 1 base and J by 0 bases, with 10 bases between them. Germline-derived CDR1 and CDR2 are SQVTM and ANQGSEA.

The chain carries TRBV28 and TRBJ1-4; weak D call: TRBD1 (5 bases). The V and J ends lost 3 bases and 4 bases respectively, with 12 bases between them. The CDR3 sequence is 15 residues long. In germline, CDR1 is MDHEN, CDR2 SYDVKM. The CDR3 bases are TGTGCCAGCAGTTTGCCCGGGGGGAGTAATGAAAAACTGTTTTTT. Translation: CASSLPGGSNEKLFF.

The chain links TRBV10-2 to TRBJ2-1; D is possibly TRBD2 (6 bases). Between the trimmed V and J ends, which lost 10 bases and 0 bases, there was a span of 16 bases. The germline gives CDR1 WSHSY, CDR2 SAAADI. The CDR3 runs 15 residues. The chain's CDR3 is CATSLTAGSYNEQFF. The CDR3 DNA is TGCGCCACTTCCCTTACAGCGGGCTCCTACAATGAGCAGTTCTTC.

The V gene is TRBV11-2, the J gene TRBJ2-1; D gene uncertain. The CDR3 runs to 13 residues. Trimming pared 4 bases from V and 9 bases from J, leaving 13 bases between. The germline V gene has CDR1 SGHAT and CDR2 FQNNGV. DNA of the CDR3: TGTGCCAGCAGCTCCGCGCGGAACGGTGAGCAGTTCTTC. Residues: CASSSARNGEQFF.